Presented here are 27 T cell receptor beta chains from one specimen sequenced in a study of ipilimumab plus nivolumab after autologous stem cell transplantation. Here immunoSEQ multiplex PCR was the method, and the copy in TCRdb shows in-frame clones only, minus some. Counted here are fewer than 25,000 clones, 70% to 80% occurring once; the ten biggest clones make up about 23%. The source material was PBMCs, sampled in a trial of ipilimumab plus nivolumab as post-transplant consolidation. All receptors derive from a male donor with diffuse large B-cell lymphoma.

The table lists this clone with a few counts. The chain combines TRBV6-1 with TRBJ2-7; no clear D gene. The CDR3 is 11 amino acids. The V and J ends lost 4 bases and 3 bases respectively, with 4 bases between them. Per the germline V gene, CDR1 is MNHNS and CDR2 is SASEGT. CDR3 amino acids: CASSVFYEQYF. The CDR3 DNA reads TGTGCCAGCAGTGTCTTCTACGAGCAGTACTTC.

This chain uses TRBV19 with TRBJ2-1; D is perhaps TRBD2 (5 bases). The ends were cut back, 4 bases at V and 9 bases at J, with 13 bases in the middle. The CDR3 runs 13 residues. CDR1 is LNHDA and CDR2 is SQIVND in the germline V gene (reference sequence). In nucleotides, the CDR3 is TGTGCCAGTAGTACTGGCCCCCGGGGTGAGCAGTTCTTC. Translating it yields CASSTGPRGEQFF. The full variable domain, with the rest looked up from reference TRBV19 and TRBJ2-1, is DGGITQSPKYLFRKEGQNVTLSCEQNLNHDAMYWYRQDPGQGLRLIYYSQIVNDFQKGDIAEGYSVSREKKESFPLTVTSAQKNPTAFYLCASSTGPRGEQFFGPGTRLTVL.

This clone was detected only a few times. The V gene is TRBV7-9, the J gene TRBJ1-5, with no clear D. CDR3 length: 12 residues. Per germline, CDR1 SEHNR and CDR2 FQNEAQ (reference sequence). The V end lost 5 bases, the J end lost 6 bases, and 8 bases lay between the germline ends. CDR3 sequence (DNA): TGTGCCAGCAGCGACTGGAGTCAGCCCCAGCATTTT. Residues: CASSDWSQPQHF.

The J gene is TRBJ2-7, the V gene TRBV19; TRBD2 agrees at 12 bases. Looked up from germline, CDR1 is LNHDA and CDR2 is SQIVND (reference sequence). The CDR3 is made up of 14 amino acids. J gave up 2 bases and V 4 bases, and 0 bases lay outside the gene matches. CDR3 coding DNA: TGTGCCAGTAGTACTAGCGGGGGGGCCTACGAGCAGTACTTC. Protein sequence: CASSTSGGAYEQYF.

The rearrangement links TRBV20-1 to TRBJ1-4; possible D gene TRBD1, 6 bases. Trimming pared 6 bases from V and 8 bases from J, leaving 10 bases between. This CDR3 has 11 amino acids. Germline CDR1 is DFQATT and CDR2 is SNEGSKA (reference sequence). The CDR3 region is CSAPGTEKLFF. CDR3 nucleotides: TGCAGTGCCCCCGGGACAGAAAAACTGTTTTTT.

This chain's CDR3 is CASSGGTGGEQFF. The CDR3 DNA follows: TGTGCCAGCAGTGGAGGCACGGGGGGTGAGCAGTTCTTC. This chain uses TRBV2 with TRBJ2-1; 7 bases are shared with TRBD2. Losses at the gene ends were 4 bases for V and 9 bases for J; bases not matched to a gene: 6. This CDR3 is built from 13 residues. The germline V gene has CDR1 SNHLY and CDR2 FYNNEI.

The chain links TRBV25-1 to TRBJ1-6; 7 bases are a match to TRBD1. The germline V gene has CDR1 MGHDK and CDR2 SYGVNS. The CDR3 totals 17 residues. The V and J ends lost 8 bases and 1 base, in that order; junction bases with no gene match: 11. In DNA, the CDR3 is TGTGCCAGCGCCCAGACCTCGACAGGGTCCTATAATTCACCCCTCCACTTT. Encoded protein: CASAQTSTGSYNSPLHF.

This clone was detected only once. This rearrangement joins TRBV5-1 to TRBJ2-7, with D hard to call. The length of the CDR3 is 15 residues. V was clipped by 0 bases and J by 5 bases, with 15 bases between them. Looked up from germline, CDR1 is SGHRS and CDR2 is YFSETQ. The CDR3 reads CASSLAPPTRDEQYF. In DNA, the CDR3 is TGCGCCAGCAGCTTGGCTCCCCCCACACGAGACGAGCAGTACTTC.

The chain joins TRBV6-4 to TRBJ1-2; D perhaps matches TRBD1 (6 bases). The CDR3 totals 13 residues. With 5 bases removed from V and 6 bases from J, the gap between germline ends came to 13 bases. Germline loops: CDR1 MRHNA, CDR2 SNTAGT. CDR3 sequence (DNA): TGTGCCAGCAGTCCACAGGGCGTTGATGGCTACACCTTC. Translation gives CASSPQGVDGYTF.

V and J are TRBV6-1 and TRBJ1-1, with 7 positions matching TRBD1. CDR1 is MNHNS, CDR2 SASEGT, per germline. V lost 6 bases and J lost 4; bases outside the gene matches: 5. This CDR3 spans 13 amino acids. The CDR3 DNA reads as TGTGCCAGCAGCACAGGGGCGGGCACTGAAGCTTTCTTT. It specifies CASSTGAGTEAFF.

V and J are TRBV30 and TRBJ2-3; D is possibly TRBD2 (6 bases). This CDR3 region has 16 residues. Germline values: CDR1 GTSNPN, CDR2 SVGIG (reference sequence). V was shortened by 3 bases and J by 5 bases, with 21 bases between the two germline ends. The CDR3 region has the DNA TGTGCCTGGAGCAACAAAATAGGACTACTTAGAGATACGCAGTATTTT. It codes for CAWSNKIGLLRDTQYF.

The chain has TRBV7-9 and TRBJ2-7; 8 bases align to TRBD1. The germline CDR1 and CDR2 sequences are SEHNR and FQNEAQ (reference sequence). V shed 5 bases, J shed 5 bases, and the junction held 8 bases outside the gene matches. The CDR3 is 14 residues long. The DNA for the CDR3 is TGTGCCAGCAGCCGAGGACAGGGCGTAAACGAGCAGTACTTC. Its translation: CASSRGQGVNEQYF.

The CDR3 reads CASSLYFLVELVPYF. The CDR3 region has the DNA TGTGCCAGCAGCTTGTATTTTCTCGTTGAGCTAGTCCCATATTTT. The chain recombines TRBV5-6 with TRBJ2-3; D is uncertain. Trimming took 1 base from V and 15 from J, leaving 24 bases between them. Germline CDR1 is SGHDT and CDR2 is YYEEEE. This CDR3 has 15 residues.

This clone was recorded at least ten times. The chain combines TRBV28 with TRBJ2-7, with D possibly TRBD1 on 7 matching bases. The CDR3 runs 17 residues. Trimming removed 4 bases from V and 3 bases from J, with 22 bases in between. Germline CDR1 is MDHEN and CDR2 is SYDVKM. The CDR3 loop reads CASSSSRGQGVSYEQYF. CDR3 in DNA: TGTGCCAGCAGTTCCTCCCGGGGGCAGGGGGTTAGCTACGAGCAGTACTTC.

The J gene is TRBJ2-1, the V gene TRBV27, with D tentatively TRBD1 or TRBD2 (5 bases each). This CDR3 spans 12 amino acids. Germline values: CDR1 MNHEY, CDR2 SMNVEV (reference sequence). V dropped 8 bases and J dropped 13 bases, with 18 bases sitting between them. CDR3 loop: CASGVWGSGQFF. DNA for the CDR3: TGTGCCAGCGGCGTTTGGGGGTCCGGTCAGTTCTTC.

This clone has more than one count but fewer than ten. The J gene is TRBJ1-1, the V gene TRBV7-9; 7 nucleotides match TRBD1. From germline, CDR1 is SEHNR and CDR2 FQNEAQ (reference sequence). CDR3 length: 13 amino acids. J lost 4 bases, V lost 5 bases, and 4 bases had no gene match. CDR3 nucleotide sequence: TGTGCCAGCAGCGGGGGGACAGTCACTGAAGCTTTCTTT. The encoded protein is CASSGGTVTEAFF.

In DNA, the CDR3 is TGTGCCAGCAGCCGCCGGAATAGAGGGGGGAACACTGAAGCTTTCTTT. It translates to CASSRRNRGGNTEAFF. This chain uses TRBV5-4 with TRBJ1-1; tentatively, D is TRBD1 (6 bases). The CDR3 runs to 16 residues. Germline V lookup: CDR1 SGHNT, CDR2 YYREEE (reference sequence). Deletions cut 4 bases from V and 1 base from J, with 17 bases between. The full variable domain, completed using reference TRBV5-4 and TRBJ1-1, is ETGVTQSPTHLIKTRGQQVTLRCSSQSGHNTVSWYQQALGQGPQFIFQYYREEENGRGNFPPRFSGLQFPNYSSELNVNALELDDSALYLCASSRRNRGGNTEAFFGQGTRLTVV.

The chain recombines TRBV5-1 with TRBJ1-1; 10 nucleotides match TRBD1. From germline, CDR1 is SGHRS and CDR2 YFSETQ. The V gene end was trimmed by 3 bases and the J gene end by 0 bases; junction bases not matched to a gene: 11. This CDR3 spans 18 amino acids. CDR3 DNA: TGCGCCAGCAGCTCCCTAGGGACAGGGGACCCCTTGAACACTGAAGCTTTCTTT. This encodes CASSSLGTGDPLNTEAFF.

This chain joins TRBV6-5 and TRBJ1-1, with D possibly TRBD1 on 5 matching bases. The CDR3 contains 13 residues. V dropped 5 bases and J dropped 5 bases, with 12 bases sitting between them. The germline V gene has CDR1 MNHEY and CDR2 SVGAGI. CDR3 sequence: CASSPTWGTEAFF. CDR3 in DNA: TGTGCCAGCAGTCCGACTTGGGGGACTGAAGCTTTCTTT.

This clone was found a few times. The chain's CDR3 is CASRLNSGVDEQFF. Here the CDR3 DNA reads TGTGCCAGCAGATTGAATTCAGGGGTGGATGAGCAGTTCTTC. The rearrangement links TRBV11-3 to TRBJ2-1, with a weak D call TRBD1 (6 bases). The V end was cut by 6 bases, the J end by 8 bases, with 17 bases between. Germline lookup yields CDR1 SGHNT and CDR2 YENEEA. This CDR3 is 14 amino acids long.

The V gene is TRBV15, the J gene TRBJ2-5; perhaps TRBD2 as D (5 bases). The V gene's germline CDR1 is LNHNV and CDR2 YYDKDF (reference sequence). V lost 4 bases and J 5 bases, leaving 20 bases between the germline ends. This CDR3 has 16 amino acids. CDR3 sequence (DNA): TGTGCCACCAGCAAATTAACCACGGGATTCGGGGAGACCCAGTACTTC. This translates into CATSKLTTGFGETQYF.

This clone was recorded a few times. CDR3 sequence reads: CASRQGRFGFTEAFF. In DNA form, the CDR3 reads TGTGCCTCACGGCAAGGGCGCTTTGGGTTCACTGAAGCTTTCTTT. The genes are TRBV13 and TRBJ1-1; D is unclear. Germline V lookup: CDR1 PRHDT, CDR2 FYEKMQ (reference sequence). V dropped 11 bases and J dropped 4 bases, with 23 bases sitting between them. The CDR3 runs 15 residues.

The rearrangement joins TRBV6-1 to TRBJ2-3, with no clear D. Trimming removed 6 bases from V and 3 bases from J, with 13 bases in between. The germline V gene has CDR1 MNHNS and CDR2 SASEGT. This CDR3 region has 14 residues. The CDR3 spells CASSPQIDTDTQYF. CDR3 DNA: TGTGCCAGCAGCCCCCAGATAGATACAGATACGCAGTATTTT.

The chain employs TRBV2 and TRBJ2-1; the match to TRBD2 covers 15 bases. The CDR3 is 15 residues long. The germline V gene has CDR1 SNHLY and CDR2 FYNNEI. The junction had 9 bases not matched to a gene; V was cut back by 9 bases and J by 9 bases. The CDR3: CARQGLAGGSSEQFF. The CDR3 DNA reads as TGTGCCAGACAAGGACTAGCGGGAGGGTCAAGTGAGCAGTTCTTC.

The chain couples TRBV6-6 to TRBJ2-7; D call uncertain. In germline, CDR1 is MNHNY, CDR2 SVGAGI (reference sequence). The ends were cut back, 0 bases at V and 4 bases at J, with 10 bases in the middle. The CDR3 length is 14 residues. The DNA for the CDR3 is TGTGCCAGCAGTTACTCATCGGCCAAATACGAGCAGTACTTC. This codes for CASSYSSAKYEQYF.

The chain uses TRBV2 and TRBJ1-4; D perhaps matches TRBD1 (5 bases). Germline CDR1 reads SNHLY; CDR2 reads FYNNEI. The V end was cut by 8 bases, the J end by 9 bases, with 16 bases between. The CDR3 has 13 residues. CDR3 region: CASQLSDSQKLFF. CDR3 sequence (DNA): TGTGCCAGCCAGTTGTCCGACAGCCAAAAACTGTTTTTT.

The gene calls are TRBV19 and TRBJ2-7, with 8 bases identical to TRBD1. V shed 7 bases and J 2 bases; nucleotides not matched to a gene: 7. CDR3 length equals 14 residues. Per the germline V gene, CDR1 is LNHDA and CDR2 is SQIVND (reference sequence). This CDR3 reads CASNGGRGPYEQYF. In DNA form, the CDR3 reads TGTGCCAGTAATGGGGGCAGGGGGCCCTACGAGCAGTACTTC.